In its sample, the clone carrying this T cell receptor beta chain was seen a few times. Its antigen is not known. This sample stems from a study of blood T cells in healthy people across ages. A second PCR, run for 7 to 11 cycles, used a sample-barcoded 5' primer plus a J-beta primer mix. TCRdb re-called the 5' RACE reads through MiXCR, storing one row per CDR3 protein. The sample lists some 940,000 distinct CDR3 sequences, roughly 29% occurring once. Study-wide results and limits: A conclusive naive versus antigen-experienced comparison was prevented by the unsorted PBMCs.

Germline CDR1 is MNHEY and CDR2 is SVGAGI. CDR3 size: 13 residues. Trimming cost V 4 bases and J 6 bases, with 12 bases left between them. The same sample was also used in a study of T cells of mothers and their children. Turning to that study: Second-PCR primer M1S introduced sample barcodes and 2-4 random nucleotides.

The sequence derives from a woman aged 35 to 49 in good health. The chain joins TRBV6-5 to TRBJ1-1; no firm D call. Sequences were obtained from blood. CDR3 protein: CASSFSRGAEAFF. As DNA, the CDR3 is TGTGCCAGCAGTTTCTCCCGAGGAGCTGAAGCTTTCTTT.